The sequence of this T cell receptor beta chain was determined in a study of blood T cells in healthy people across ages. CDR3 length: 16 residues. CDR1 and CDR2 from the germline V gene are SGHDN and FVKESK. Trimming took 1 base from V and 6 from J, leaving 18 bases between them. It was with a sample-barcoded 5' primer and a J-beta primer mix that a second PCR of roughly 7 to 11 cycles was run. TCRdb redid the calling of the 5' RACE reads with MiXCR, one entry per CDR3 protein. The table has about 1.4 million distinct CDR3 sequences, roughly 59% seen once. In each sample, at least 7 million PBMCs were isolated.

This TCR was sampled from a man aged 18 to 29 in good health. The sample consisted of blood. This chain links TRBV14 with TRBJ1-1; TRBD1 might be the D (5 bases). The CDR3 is CASSQVSTGSFSEAFF. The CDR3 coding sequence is TGTGCCAGCAGCCAAGTATCTACAGGCAGTTTCTCTGAAGCTTTCTTT.